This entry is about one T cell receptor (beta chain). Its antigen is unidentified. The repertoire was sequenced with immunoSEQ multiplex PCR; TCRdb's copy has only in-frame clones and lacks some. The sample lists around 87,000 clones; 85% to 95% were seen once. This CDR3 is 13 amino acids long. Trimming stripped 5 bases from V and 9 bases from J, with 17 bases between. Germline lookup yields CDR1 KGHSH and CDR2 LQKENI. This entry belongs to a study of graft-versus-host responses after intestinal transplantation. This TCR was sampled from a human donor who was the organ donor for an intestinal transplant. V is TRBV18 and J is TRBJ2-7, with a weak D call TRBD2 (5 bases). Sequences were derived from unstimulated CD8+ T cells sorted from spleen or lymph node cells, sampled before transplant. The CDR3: CASSSTGELGQYF. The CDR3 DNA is TGTGCCAGCTCATCCACCGGAGAACTAGGGCAGTACTTC.